What follows is one TCR beta chain and its context. The antigen is unknown. Stable hyperthyroidism: no ophthalmopathy progression over 18 months of follow-up. Among the patients, aged 18 to 65, hyperthyroidism was newly diagnosed and had lasted under 2 months. The data are from a study of T cells in Graves' hyperthyroidism and ophthalmopathy. The investigators amplified TCR beta CDR3 regions from RNA transcripts. Using the HTBI primer set, a first-round RT-PCR was run on the TCR CDR3. Each CDR3 protein is one row after TCRdb ran MiXCR on the multiplex PCR reads. This table has approximately 46,000 distinct CDR3 sequences, more than 40% appearing once. This CDR3 has 15 residues. CDR1 SQVTM and CDR2 ANQGSEA come from the germline V gene. V was pared by 1 base and J by 3 bases, with 5 bases of the junction left unmatched. Study-wide results and caveats: The model's output predicted ophthalmopathy at a median of approximately 6.5 months prior to onset. Ophthalmopathy stood apart from stable hyperthyroidism in a 13 V-J model.

The clonotype was recovered from a woman aged 45-65 years with Graves' hyperthyroidism. Sequencing was performed on peripheral blood or thyroid tissue (not recorded which). The chain has TRBV29-1 and TRBJ2-5, with 10 bases aligning to TRBD2. CDR3 coding DNA: TGCAGCGTTGAAGGCTCCAGCGGGAGGGAAGAGACCCAGTACTTC. Translating it yields CSVEGSSGREETQYF.